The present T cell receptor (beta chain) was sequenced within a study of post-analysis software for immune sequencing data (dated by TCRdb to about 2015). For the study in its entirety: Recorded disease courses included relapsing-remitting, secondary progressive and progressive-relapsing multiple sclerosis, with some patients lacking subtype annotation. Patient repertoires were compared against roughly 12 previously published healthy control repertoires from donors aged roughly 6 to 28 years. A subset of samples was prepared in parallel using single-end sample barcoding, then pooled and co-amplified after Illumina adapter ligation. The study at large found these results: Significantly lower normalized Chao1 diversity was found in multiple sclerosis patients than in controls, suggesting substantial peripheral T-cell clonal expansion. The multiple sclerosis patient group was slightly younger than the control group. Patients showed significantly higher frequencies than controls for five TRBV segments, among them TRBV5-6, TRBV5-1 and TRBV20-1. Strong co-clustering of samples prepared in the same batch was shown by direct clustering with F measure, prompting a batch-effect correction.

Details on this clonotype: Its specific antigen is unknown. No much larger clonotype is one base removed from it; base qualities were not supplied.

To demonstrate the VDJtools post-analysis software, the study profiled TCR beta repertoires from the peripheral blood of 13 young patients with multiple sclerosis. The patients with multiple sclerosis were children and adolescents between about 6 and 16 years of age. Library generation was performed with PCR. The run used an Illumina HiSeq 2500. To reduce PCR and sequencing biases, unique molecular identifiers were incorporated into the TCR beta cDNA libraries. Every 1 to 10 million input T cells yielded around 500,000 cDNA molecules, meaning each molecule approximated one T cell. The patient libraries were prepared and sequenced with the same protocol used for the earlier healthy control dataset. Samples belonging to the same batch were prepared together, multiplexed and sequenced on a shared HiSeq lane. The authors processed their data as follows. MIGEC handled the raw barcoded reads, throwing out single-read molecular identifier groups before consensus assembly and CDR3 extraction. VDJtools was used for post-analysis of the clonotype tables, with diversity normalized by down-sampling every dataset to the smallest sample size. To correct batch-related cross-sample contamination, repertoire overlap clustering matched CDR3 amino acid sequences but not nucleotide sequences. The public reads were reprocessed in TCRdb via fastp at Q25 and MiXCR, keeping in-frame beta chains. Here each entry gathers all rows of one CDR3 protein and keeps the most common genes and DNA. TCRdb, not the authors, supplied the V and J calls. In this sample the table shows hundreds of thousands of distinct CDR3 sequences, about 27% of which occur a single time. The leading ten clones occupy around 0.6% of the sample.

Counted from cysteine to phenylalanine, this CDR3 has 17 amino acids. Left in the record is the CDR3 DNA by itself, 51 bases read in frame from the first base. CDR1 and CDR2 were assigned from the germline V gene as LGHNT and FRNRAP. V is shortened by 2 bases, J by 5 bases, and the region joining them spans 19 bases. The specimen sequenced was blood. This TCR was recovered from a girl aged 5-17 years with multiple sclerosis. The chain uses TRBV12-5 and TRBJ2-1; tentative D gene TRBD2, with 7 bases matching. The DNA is TGTGCTAGTGGTTTGAGAGGGAGGGCAGGGGACCACAATGAGCAGTTCTTC. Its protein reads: CASGLRGRAGDHNEQFF.